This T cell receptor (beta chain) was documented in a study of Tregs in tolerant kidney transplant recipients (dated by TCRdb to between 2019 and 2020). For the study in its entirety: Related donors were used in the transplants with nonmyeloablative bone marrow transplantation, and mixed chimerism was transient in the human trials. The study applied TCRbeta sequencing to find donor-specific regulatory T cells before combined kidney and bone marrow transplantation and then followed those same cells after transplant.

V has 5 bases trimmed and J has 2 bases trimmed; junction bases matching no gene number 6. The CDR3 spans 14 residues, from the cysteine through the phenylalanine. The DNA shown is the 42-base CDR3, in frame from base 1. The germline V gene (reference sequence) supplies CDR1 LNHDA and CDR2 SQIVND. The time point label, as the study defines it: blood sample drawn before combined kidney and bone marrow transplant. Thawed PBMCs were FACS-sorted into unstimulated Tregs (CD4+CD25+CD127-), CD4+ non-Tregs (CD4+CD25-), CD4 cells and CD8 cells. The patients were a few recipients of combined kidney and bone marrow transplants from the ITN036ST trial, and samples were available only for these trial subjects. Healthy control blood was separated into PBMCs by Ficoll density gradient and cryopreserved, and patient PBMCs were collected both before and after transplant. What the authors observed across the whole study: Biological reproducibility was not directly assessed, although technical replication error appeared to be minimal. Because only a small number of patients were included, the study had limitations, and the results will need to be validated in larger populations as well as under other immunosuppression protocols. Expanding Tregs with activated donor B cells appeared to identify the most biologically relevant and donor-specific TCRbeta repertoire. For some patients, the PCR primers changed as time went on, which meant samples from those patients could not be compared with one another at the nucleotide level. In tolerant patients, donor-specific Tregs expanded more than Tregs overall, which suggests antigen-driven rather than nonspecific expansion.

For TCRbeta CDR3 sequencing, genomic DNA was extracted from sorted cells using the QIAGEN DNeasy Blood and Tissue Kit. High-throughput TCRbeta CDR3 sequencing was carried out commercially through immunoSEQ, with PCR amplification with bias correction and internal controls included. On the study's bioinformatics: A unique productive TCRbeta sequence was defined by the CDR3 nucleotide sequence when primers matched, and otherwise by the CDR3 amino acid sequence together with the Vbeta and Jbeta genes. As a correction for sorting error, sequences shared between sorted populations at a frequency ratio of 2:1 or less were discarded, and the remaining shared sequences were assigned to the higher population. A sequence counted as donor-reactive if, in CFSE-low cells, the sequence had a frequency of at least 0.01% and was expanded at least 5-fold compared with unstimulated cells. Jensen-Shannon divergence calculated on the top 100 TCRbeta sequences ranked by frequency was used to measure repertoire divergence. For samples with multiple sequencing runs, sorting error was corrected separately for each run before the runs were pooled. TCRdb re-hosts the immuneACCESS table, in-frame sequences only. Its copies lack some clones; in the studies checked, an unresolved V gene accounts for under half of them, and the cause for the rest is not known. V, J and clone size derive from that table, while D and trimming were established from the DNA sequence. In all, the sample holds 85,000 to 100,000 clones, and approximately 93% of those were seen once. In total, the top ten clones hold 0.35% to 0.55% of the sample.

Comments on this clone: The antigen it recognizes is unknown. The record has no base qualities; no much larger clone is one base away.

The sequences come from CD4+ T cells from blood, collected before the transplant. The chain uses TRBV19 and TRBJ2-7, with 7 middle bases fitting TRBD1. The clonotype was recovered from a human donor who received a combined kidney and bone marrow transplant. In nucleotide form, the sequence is TGTGCCAGTAGTCCGGGACAGAAAACCTACGAGCAGTACTTC. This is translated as CASSPGQKTYEQYF.